This T cell receptor beta chain was captured in a study of CD8+ T cells in alopecia areata. RNA was extracted and reverse transcribed into cDNA as the sequencing template. Assay used: immunoSEQ multiplex PCR; TCRdb lists only in-frame clones, some missing. Among approximately 91,000 clones listed, about 40% were seen once. Sequencing used CD4+ T cells sorted from blood. The sequence was collected from a human donor with alopecia areata.

The CDR3 nucleotides are TGTGCCAGCAGTTCCATAGGGACAGGGGCCAATGAGCAGTTCTTC. Encoded protein: CASSSIGTGANEQFF. J is TRBJ2-1 and V is TRBV28, with 10 positions matching TRBD1. CDR3 length: 15 amino acids. Germline V gives CDR1 MDHEN, CDR2 SYDVKM. The ends lost 4 bases at V and 6 bases at J; junction bases unmatched: 6.